The 17 T cell receptor beta chains below were found in one sample sequenced in a study of blood T cell repertoires in COVID-19. Sequenced by immunoSEQ multiplex PCR; TCRdb stores in-frame clones only, minus some. The data hold under 550,000 clones, with roughly 89% observed a single time. Sequencing was done on a sample of peripheral blood. The receptors shown here come from a man aged 18 to 29 with COVID-19, enrolled during active disease.

J is TRBJ2-2 and V is TRBV6-2 or TRBV6-3; 8 bases align to TRBD1. The ends lost 2 bases at V and 2 bases at J; junction bases unmatched: 10. This CDR3 has 18 residues. CDR1 is MNHEY, CDR2 SVGEGT, per germline. The CDR3 loop reads CASSYSRGQGANTGELFF. CDR3 nucleotide sequence: TGTGCCAGCAGTTACAGTCGCGGGCAGGGGGCAAACACCGGGGAGCTGTTTTTT.

V gene TRBV14 combines with J gene TRBJ2-1, with 8 bases identical to TRBD2. This CDR3 has 18 amino acids. J lost 4 bases, V lost 0 bases, and 11 bases had no gene match. CDR1 and CDR2 (germline): SGHDN, FVKESK. This chain's CDR3 is CASSQDLLAGPPYNEQFF. The DNA for the CDR3 is TGTGCCAGCAGCCAAGATCTCTTAGCGGGGCCCCCTTACAATGAGCAGTTCTTC.

The chain employs TRBV10-3 and TRBJ2-1; 9 bases line up with TRBD2. V lost 6 bases to trimming and J lost 0 bases; unmatched junction nucleotides: 3. The CDR3 covers 15 residues. Germline-derived CDR1 and CDR2 are ENHRY and SYGVKD. The CDR3 DNA reads as TGTGCCATCAGGATGACTAGCGGCTCCTACAATGAGCAGTTCTTC. Protein: CAIRMTSGSYNEQFF.

The gene calls are TRBV27 and TRBJ2-6, with 11 bases fitting TRBD1. CDR3 length equals 17 residues. V was pared by 5 bases and J by 0 bases, with 3 bases of the junction left unmatched. The V gene's germline CDR1 is MNHEY and CDR2 SMNVEV (reference sequence). CDR3: CASSPGTGGSGANVLTF. The CDR3 DNA follows: TGTGCCAGCAGTCCCGGGACAGGGGGCTCTGGGGCCAACGTCCTGACTTTC.

The rearrangement joins TRBV3-1 (or the pseudogene TRBV3-2) to TRBJ2-1; 11 bases match TRBD1. V gave up 6 bases and J gave up 6 bases; unmatched junction bases: 7. Germline values: CDR1 LGHDT, CDR2 YNNKEL (reference sequence). The CDR3 is 15 residues long. The CDR3 loop is CASRTGTGGFNEQFF. The CDR3 coding sequence is TGTGCCAGCAGGACCGGGACAGGGGGATTCAATGAGCAGTTCTTC.

The V call is TRBV5-1, the J call TRBJ2-5; TRBD2 is a possible D gene (5 bases). The germline CDR1 and CDR2 sequences are SGHRS and YFSETQ. V lost 4 bases, J lost 5 bases, and 15 bases lay in between. The CDR3 is 14 residues long. This chain's CDR3 is CASSPSAGFETQYF. CDR3 coding DNA: TGCGCCAGCAGCCCCAGCGCGGGTTTCGAGACCCAGTACTTC.

The rearrangement uses TRBV6-5 and TRBJ2-1; 9 bases are shared with TRBD1. This CDR3 region has 16 residues. Germline V CDR1 and CDR2: MNHEY, SVGAGI. The ends lost 4 bases at V and 7 bases at J; junction bases unmatched: 11. The CDR3: CASSSWTGAEQNEQFF. The DNA for the CDR3 is TGTGCCAGCAGTTCGTGGACAGGGGCCGAACAAAATGAGCAGTTCTTC.

This chain connects TRBV27 to TRBJ2-7; 8 bases align to TRBD2. Per the germline V gene, CDR1 is MNHEY and CDR2 is SMNVEV (reference sequence). V lost 6 bases, J lost 3 bases, and 7 bases stayed unmatched. The CDR3 is made up of 14 amino acids. The CDR3 region is CASSPGRAVYEQYF. Written as DNA, the CDR3 is TGTGCCAGCAGCCCCGGGAGGGCCGTCTACGAGCAGTACTTC.

This chain links TRBV11-2 with TRBJ1-3; TRBD1 aligns across 7 bases. V lost 5 bases to trimming and J lost 3 bases; unmatched junction nucleotides: 10. The length of the CDR3 is 16 residues. The germline gives CDR1 SGHAT, CDR2 FQNNGV. The CDR3 spells CASSLLQGRSGNTIYF. The DNA for the CDR3 is TGTGCCAGCAGCCTCCTACAGGGGAGGAGTGGAAACACCATATATTTT.

V and J are TRBV7-9 and TRBJ1-1, with a weak D call TRBD1 (5 bases). This CDR3 contains 12 residues. Germline lookup yields CDR1 SEHNR and CDR2 FQNEAQ (reference sequence). V shed 5 bases and J shed 4 bases, with 8 bases lying between them. The CDR3 nucleotides read TGTGCCAGCAGCGGAGGGGCCACTGAAGCTTTCTTT. Translating gives CASSGGATEAFF.

The chain has TRBV7-8 and TRBJ1-4, with 7 bases lining up with TRBD1. The CDR3 sequence is 14 residues long. Looked up from germline, CDR1 is SGHVS and CDR2 is FQNEAQ. J lost 11 bases, V lost 4 bases, and 10 bases had no gene match. As DNA, the CDR3 is TGTGCCAGCAGCTCCGGGACAGAAATATTCAAACTGTTTTTT. Protein sequence: CASSSGTEIFKLFF.

J is TRBJ2-5 and V is TRBV2, with 8 bases identical to TRBD2. Trimming at V came to 7 bases and at J to 6 bases, leaving 10 bases not matched to a gene. CDR1 and CDR2 (germline): SNHLY, FYNNEI. The CDR3 is made up of 14 amino acids. CDR3 sequence reads: CASKAGGREKTQYF. Written as DNA, the CDR3 is TGTGCCAGCAAGGCGGGGGGCCGGGAGAAGACCCAGTACTTC. Together with reference TRBV2 and TRBJ2-5, the CDR3 gives the full variable domain: EPEVTQTPSHQVTQMGQEVILRCVPISNHLYFYWYRQILGQKVEFLVSFYNNEISEKSEIFDDQFSVERPDGSNFTLKIRSTKLEDSAMYFCASKAGGREKTQYFGPGTRLLVL.

This chain links TRBV15 with TRBJ2-1; 7 bases fit TRBD2. This CDR3 has 18 amino acids. V gave up 4 bases and J gave up 2 bases; unmatched junction bases: 14. The germline CDR1 and CDR2 sequences are LNHNV and YYDKDF (reference sequence). The CDR3 DNA is TGTGCCACCAGCACCCACGGCCGTAGGGGAGGGACCTACAATGAGCAGTTCTTC. Residues: CATSTHGRRGGTYNEQFF.

The chain employs TRBV11-2 and TRBJ2-1; D perhaps matches TRBD2 (6 bases). The CDR3 covers 15 residues. V lost 5 bases, J lost 7 bases, and 18 bases lay in between. Germline loops: CDR1 SGHAT, CDR2 FQNNGV. CDR3 nucleotide sequence: TGTGCCAGCAGCGACACGCGGGGAAGTATGAATGAGCAGTTCTTC. It specifies CASSDTRGSMNEQFF.

The chain carries TRBV6-5 and TRBJ2-7; 8 bases align to TRBD2. The CDR3 loop spans 15 amino acids. The germline CDR1 and CDR2 sequences are MNHEY and SVGAGI. V was pared by 6 bases and J by 3 bases, with 10 bases of the junction left unmatched. CDR3 nucleotides: TGTGCCAGCAGACCCTTCGGGACTAGACACTACGAGCAGTACTTC. Protein sequence: CASRPFGTRHYEQYF.

This rearrangement joins TRBV2 to TRBJ2-1; 9 bases are shared with TRBD2. V trimming: 7 bases; J trimming: 6 bases; junction bases outside the gene matches: 7. Germline assignment: CDR1 SNHLY and CDR2 FYNNEI. The CDR3 extends over 14 amino acids. CDR3 residues: CASNVLAGSNEQFF. Written as DNA, the CDR3 is TGTGCCAGCAATGTGCTAGCGGGGAGCAATGAGCAGTTCTTC. The whole variable domain, remainder taken from reference TRBV2 and TRBJ2-1, is EPEVTQTPSHQVTQMGQEVILRCVPISNHLYFYWYRQILGQKVEFLVSFYNNEISEKSEIFDDQFSVERPDGSNFTLKIRSTKLEDSAMYFCASNVLAGSNEQFFGPGTRLTVL.

This clone appeared a single time. V and J are TRBV14 and TRBJ1-1, with D unresolved. The CDR3 is 13 residues long. CDR1 and CDR2 from the germline V gene are SGHDN and FVKESK. With 4 bases removed from V and 4 bases from J, the gap between germline ends came to 10 bases. CDR3 protein: CASSPMVGTEAFF. CDR3 sequence (DNA): TGTGCCAGCAGCCCCATGGTCGGCACTGAAGCTTTCTTT.